One and the same sample provided the 21 T cell receptor beta chains below, sequenced in a study of shared clonotypes between healthy human individuals (dated by TCRdb to the early 2020s). The library was prepared using the immunoSEQ multiplex PCR assay. TCRdb took over this immuneACCESS table, retaining in-frame rearrangements with V and J assigned. Such tables are incomplete; in checked studies, under half of the missing clones stem from an unresolved V gene, and the remainder is unexplained. The sample data list about 2.1 million clones, and 85% to 95% of these were observed just once. More than 1.5% of the sample lies in the top ten. CD8 naive samples were CD45RO-negative cells positively selected for CCR7, giving a CD45RA+CCR7+ population that excluded TemRA cells. The sequenced sample consisted of naive CD8+ T cells from PBMCs. Explained via the paper, the cell subset or site label denotes: CD45RA+CCR7+. These receptors all stem from a man between 18 and 35 years old in good health. Some clones in this sample may be carry-over from other donors' samples.

The chain couples TRBV27 to TRBJ2-5; 9 bases agree with TRBD2. Germline CDR1 and CDR2: MNHEY and SMNVEV (reference sequence). The CDR3 extends over 17 amino acids. Trimming at V came to 3 bases and at J to 4 bases, leaving 12 bases not matched to a gene. The CDR3 here is CASSFLTTSGIGETQYF. The CDR3 coding sequence is TGTGCCAGCAGTTTCCTCACGACTAGCGGCATCGGAGAGACCCAGTACTTC.

The chain combines TRBV5-8 with TRBJ1-1; no clear D. The CDR3 has 12 residues. V lost 4 bases, J lost 2 bases, and 6 bases lay in between. Germline-derived CDR1 and CDR2 are SGHTS and YDEGEE. The CDR3 sequence: CASSPPNTEAFF. The CDR3 DNA reads as TGTGCCAGCAGCCCACCAAACACTGAAGCTTTCTTT.

Points on this clone: The junction differs from germline at one of its ends, possibly a read error. Distinct nucleotide sequences in the sample also encode this CDR3. In nucleotides, the CDR3 is TGTAGTGCTGGCGAGACCTACGAGCAGTACTTC. Its protein is CSAGETYEQYF. This chain links TRBV20-1 with TRBJ2-7, with D hard to call. This CDR3 region has 11 residues. Germline V gene data show CDR1 as DFQATT and CDR2 as SNEGSKA (reference sequence).

The J gene is TRBJ2-3, the V gene TRBV7-9, with 9 bases identical to TRBD2. This CDR3 comprises 12 residues. The trim removed 5 bases at V and 8 bases at J, leaving 2 bases unmatched. Per germline, CDR1 SEHNR and CDR2 FQNEAQ (reference sequence). The CDR3 here is CASSAGGGTQYF. CDR3 DNA sequence: TGTGCCAGCAGCGCGGGAGGGGGTACGCAGTATTTT.

The chain links TRBV28 to TRBJ2-3; D is unclear. Germline lookup yields CDR1 MDHEN and CDR2 SYDVKM. The CDR3 contains 10 residues. V dropped 6 bases and J dropped 10 bases, with 8 bases sitting between them. The CDR3 bases are TGTGCCAGCAGCCGCAGTTCGCAGTATTTT. This translates into CASSRSSQYF. The entire variable domain, with the rest obtained from reference TRBV28 and TRBJ2-3, is as follows: DVKVTQSSRYLVKRTGEKVFLECVQDMDHENMFWYRQDPGLGLRLIYFSYDVKMKEKGDIPEGYSVSREKKERFSLILESASTNQTSMYLCASSRSSQYFGPGTRLTVL.

The V and J genes are TRBV27 and TRBJ2-7, with TRBD1 matching over 7 bases. The CDR3 loop spans 16 amino acids. Germline CDR1 and CDR2: MNHEY and SMNVEV (reference sequence). Trimming removed 2 bases from V and 2 bases from J; junction bases left unmatched: 9. The CDR3 DNA reads as TGTGCCAGCAGTTTAACATATACAGGGGTAGCCTACGAGCAGTACTTC. It is translated as CASSLTYTGVAYEQYF.

The V and J genes are TRBV10-3 and TRBJ2-2, with TRBD2 matching over 13 bases. V dropped 0 bases and J dropped 4; count of bases not matched to a gene: 2. In germline, CDR1 is ENHRY, CDR2 SYGVKD. The CDR3 has 17 residues. CDR3 region: CAISESGTSGITGELFF. The CDR3 DNA follows: TGTGCCATCAGTGAGTCAGGGACTAGCGGGATCACCGGGGAGCTGTTTTTT.

A few counts support this clone. Other DNA sequences in the same sample also yield this CDR3. The V call is TRBV28, the J call TRBJ2-7, with unresolved D. Trimming left V 4 bases short and J 3 bases short, with 4 bases between. The CDR3 is 11 amino acids. From germline, CDR1 is MDHEN and CDR2 SYDVKM. The CDR3 here is CASSSVYEQYF. CDR3 nucleotide sequence: TGTGCCAGCAGTTCCGTCTACGAGCAGTACTTC.

CDR3 nucleotides: TGTGCCAGCACCTCCGTCCGGCCAAGCACAGATACGCAGTATTTT. Translated: CASTSVRPSTDTQYF. The genes are TRBV27 and TRBJ2-3; D unresolved. The germline V gene has CDR1 MNHEY and CDR2 SMNVEV (reference sequence). CDR3 length equals 15 residues. The V end was cut by 7 bases, the J end by 0 bases, with 14 bases between.

This rearrangement joins TRBV4-3 to TRBJ2-2; tentative D call: TRBD2 (5 bases). Germline CDR1 is LGHNA and CDR2 is YSLEER. The CDR3 extends over 15 amino acids. Trimming cost V 5 bases and J 4 bases, with 14 bases left between them. The CDR3 here is CASSFRRGSTGELFF. As DNA, the CDR3 is TGCGCCAGCAGCTTCCGACGGGGTTCCACCGGGGAGCTGTTTTTT.

The chain combines TRBV9 with TRBJ2-7; D possibly uses TRBD1 or TRBD2 (6 bases each). Trimming cost V 0 bases and J 3 bases, with 13 bases left between them. The CDR3 is 15 residues long. The germline V gene encodes CDR1 SGDLS and CDR2 YYNGEE. CDR3 sequence (DNA): TGTGCCAGCAGCGTAGGCGGAGGGGGTGGCTACGAGCAGTACTTC. This gives the protein CASSVGGGGGYEQYF. The complete variable domain, with remaining parts taken from reference TRBV9 and TRBJ2-7, reads DSGVTQTPKHLITATGQRVTLRCSPRSGDLSVYWYQQSLDQGLQFLIQYYNGEERAKGNILERFSAQQFPDLHSELNLSSLELGDSALYFCASSVGGGGGYEQYFGPGTRLTVT.

This chain links TRBV4-1 with TRBJ1-5, with D unresolved. Per germline, CDR1 MGHRA and CDR2 YSYEKL. The germline V and J ends were trimmed by 4 bases and 4 bases, with 26 bases remaining between them. This CDR3 is 19 amino acids long. Here the CDR3 DNA reads TGCGCCAGCAGCCCCAAGGAGGAGTTTGGTATAGGAGGGAATCAGCCCCAGCATTTT. Translated: CASSPKEEFGIGGNQPQHF.

V gene TRBV7-3 combines with J gene TRBJ2-1, with 9 bases fitting TRBD2. After removal of 5 bases from V and 5 bases from J, the junction contained 10 bases not matched to a gene. The germline gives CDR1 SGHTA, CDR2 FQGTGA. The CDR3 sequence is 16 residues long. DNA for the CDR3: TGTGCCAGCAGCCCTAGCGGGACCAGAGAACACAATGAGCAGTTCTTC. It translates to CASSPSGTREHNEQFF.

This chain joins TRBV4-1 and TRBJ2-5; a weak D match, TRBD2 (6 bases). The end of the DNA is better explained by TRBJ2-7, so the J call may be wrong. The length of the CDR3 is 15 residues. From germline, CDR1 is MGHRA and CDR2 YSYEKL. The CDR3 bases are TGCGCCAGCAGCCCTCGGGATAGCGGCACCTACGAGCAGTACTTC. This translates into CASSPRDSGTYEQYF.

The V call is TRBV27, the J call TRBJ2-1; possible D gene TRBD1, 5 bases. This CDR3 comprises 15 residues. The V and J ends lost 1 base and 1 base respectively, with 8 bases between them. CDR1 is MNHEY, CDR2 SMNVEV, per germline (reference sequence). The CDR3 loop is CASSLYAGSYNEQFF. In nucleotides, the CDR3 is TGTGCCAGCAGTTTATACGCAGGGTCCTACAATGAGCAGTTCTTC.

The chain links TRBV7-8 to TRBJ2-5; D gene unclear. Trimming removed 2 bases at V and 5 bases at J, with 21 bases between. This CDR3 region has 17 residues. Germline V gene sequence: CDR1 SGHVS, CDR2 FQNEAQ. CDR3 residues: CASSLRFRARLSETQYF. The CDR3, as DNA: TGTGCCAGCAGCTTAAGGTTCCGGGCCCGGCTGTCGGAGACCCAGTACTTC.

The chain employs TRBV29-1 and TRBJ2-7; D not certain. This CDR3 spans 14 amino acids. V was trimmed by 3 bases and J by 6 bases, leaving 18 bases between them. Germline V CDR1 and CDR2: SQVTM, ANQGSEA. CDR3 coding DNA: TGCAGCGTTGAGAGGTCCGGAGTCCCATTCGAGCAGTACTTC. Translation: CSVERSGVPFEQYF.

The CDR3 nucleotides are TGTGCCACCCTCGTTGCTGGGGCCAACGTCCTGACTTTC. It translates to CATLVAGANVLTF. The V call is TRBV2, the J call TRBJ2-6, with D uncertain. V dropped 10 bases and J dropped 2 bases, with 9 bases sitting between them. The germline V gene encodes CDR1 SNHLY and CDR2 FYNNEI. The CDR3 is 13 amino acids.

The chain employs TRBV27 and TRBJ2-7; 10 nucleotides match TRBD2. This CDR3 is built from 16 residues. In germline, CDR1 is MNHEY, CDR2 SMNVEV (reference sequence). V shed 5 bases and J 7 bases; nucleotides not matched to a gene: 14. CDR3 in amino acids: CASSPQRVAGGLEQYF. In nucleotides, the CDR3 is TGTGCCAGCAGTCCCCAGAGGGTAGCGGGAGGCCTTGAGCAGTACTTC.

In its sample, this clone was seen once. The rearrangement uses TRBV9 and TRBJ2-7; either TRBD1 or TRBD2 may supply D (6 bases each). CDR1 is SGDLS and CDR2 is YYNGEE in the germline V gene. Trimming removed 3 bases at V and 4 bases at J, with 20 bases between. The CDR3 totals 16 residues. CDR3 sequence (DNA): TGTGCCAGCAGCGGGACAGAACTAGCTACCCCTTACGAGCAGTACTTC. It specifies CASSGTELATPYEQYF.

This chain uses TRBV6-5 with TRBJ2-1; 8 nucleotides match TRBD1. The junction had 4 bases not matched to a gene; V was cut back by 5 bases and J by 1 base. In germline, CDR1 is MNHEY, CDR2 SVGAGI. CDR3 length: 15 amino acids. CDR3 protein: CASSPGQGSYNEQFF. CDR3 in DNA: TGTGCCAGCAGTCCCGGACAGGGATCCTACAATGAGCAGTTCTTC.